A single T cell receptor beta chain is shown here with its context. Its antigen is as yet unknown. The data stem from a study of cytomegalovirus exposure and HLA in healthy donors. The PCR ran on 60 Vbeta and 13 Jbeta primers. The protocol was immunoSEQ multiplex PCR, while the TCRdb copy is restricted to in-frame clones and leaves out a portion. In the table there are some 100,000 clones, about four fifths of which are singletons. Notes on the study in general: CMV serostatus alone was available as immune exposure information. One variant, a missense change in DCLRE1C, was linked in a later analysis to TCR beta V- and J-gene trimming. An analysis done earlier found most TCR beta V segments productive about 87% or about 30% of the time.

The sequencing sample was made of PBMCs. The receptor was derived from a female donor in good health and CMV-seropositive.

CDR3 coding DNA: TGCGCCAGCAGTTGGACAGGACAGGATTCACCCCTCCACTTT. As protein: CASSWTGQDSPLHF. The chain is built from TRBV5-1 and TRBJ1-6, with TRBD1 matching 7 bases. Per germline, CDR1 SGHRS and CDR2 YFSETQ. The CDR3 runs to 14 residues. J lost 8 bases, V lost 5 bases, and 7 bases had no gene match.